This T cell receptor (beta chain) comes out of a study of blood T cell repertoires in COVID-19. V shed 5 bases, J shed 1 base, and the junction held 6 bases outside the gene matches. There are 15 residues in the CDR3. Germline CDR1 is LNHDA and CDR2 is SQIVND (reference sequence). Which cohort a participant joined came from the clinical history participants gave. Cohort 3 recovery required two negative PCRs, clearance, or symptom resolution. This clone was counted only a few times. In the authors' workflow: Scientists estimated how many nucleated cells there were by amplifying reference gene primers. Sequencing used immunoSEQ multiplex PCR; TCRdb keeps in-frame clones, though not all of them. The V and J calls and clone size are taken from that table; D and trimming were inferred from the DNA. The sample records about 410,000 clones, roughly nine tenths being singletons.

The receptor comes from a woman in her twenties or thirties who had recovered from COVID-19. Material for sequencing was PBMCs or T cells enriched from blood (not recorded which). The chain uses TRBV19 and TRBJ2-7, with 9 nucleotides matching TRBD1. Here the CDR3 DNA reads TGTGCCAGTAGTGCCCAGGGACAGGGTTCCTACGAGCAGTACTTC. Amino acid sequence: CASSAQGQGSYEQYF. Full variable domain (outside the CDR3, taken from reference TRBV19 and TRBJ2-7): DGGITQSPKYLFRKEGQNVTLSCEQNLNHDAMYWYRQDPGQGLRLIYYSQIVNDFQKGDIAEGYSVSREKKESFPLTVTSAQKNPTAFYLCASSAQGQGSYEQYFGPGTRLTVT.